The rows below give T cell receptor beta chains drawn from one sample of a study of T cell responses to AZD1222 COVID-19 vaccine. Sequencing used immunoSEQ multiplex PCR; TCRdb keeps in-frame clones, though not all of them. The repertoire holds about 120,000 clones, with approximately 85% as singletons. Specimen: peripheral blood, collected on day 0 of AZD1222 vaccination. Receptors originate from an adult in good health. CDR3s include the opening cysteine and the closing phenylalanine or tryptophan. A D gene is named only where the DNA matches it firmly. Not every row has a clone size; where given, it reads once, few, many or a size class.

d_gene	abundance	v_gene	j_gene	CDR3nt	CDR3aa
TRBD1	once	TRBV7-9	TRBJ1-2	TGTGCCAGCAGCACGAGACAGGGGACGGGGACCTATGGCTACACCTTC	CASSTRQGTGTYGYTF
TRBD1	-	TRBV6-2/TRBV6-3	TRBJ2-5	TGTGCCAGCAGTTACCTGGGGACAGCCTCCCAAGAGACCCAGTACTTC	CASSYLGTASQETQYF
-	-	TRBV6-2/TRBV6-3	TRBJ2-3	TGTGCCAGCAGTTCGGGACTGGACACAGATACGCAGTATTTT	CASSSGLDTDTQYF
-	-	TRBV7-2	TRBJ1-1	TGTGCCAGCAGCTTAGGGAGGTCTCGAACTGAAGCTTTCTTT	CASSLGRSRTEAFF
-	-	TRBV23-1	TRBJ1-1	TGCGCCAGCAGTCTAACGACGGGGGCGAACACTGAAGCTTTCTTT	CASSLTTGANTEAFF
TRBD1	-	TRBV5-1	TRBJ1-2	TGCGCCAGCAGCTTGGAAGGACAGGGTAGCTATGGCTACACCTTC	CASSLEGQGSYGYTF
-	-	TRBV7-8	TRBJ1-4	TGTGCCAGCAGCTTTCAAGGGGATGAAAAACTGTTTTTT	CASSFQGDEKLFF
TRBD2	few	TRBV5-4	TRBJ2-3	TGTGCCAGCAGCCTTGCAGGGCTAGCGGGAGGTTGGTCGGTAGATACGCAGTATTTT	CASSLAGLAGGWSVDTQYF
TRBD1	once	TRBV30	TRBJ1-6	TGTGCCTCCTACCGCGGACAGGGGAATTCACCCCTCCACTTT	CASYRGQGNSPLHF
TRBD1	-	TRBV5-1	TRBJ1-4	TGCGCCAGCAGCTTGGCCGGACAGGGTACTAATGAAAAACTGTTTTTT	CASSLAGQGTNEKLFF
-	-	TRBV7-3	TRBJ1-4	TGTGCCAGCAGCTTAACCGGCCAATTCAATGAAAAACTGTTTTTT	CASSLTGQFNEKLFF
-	-	TRBV15	TRBJ2-5	TGTGCCACCAAAACACCGAACCAAGAGACCCAGTACTTC	CATKTPNQETQYF
-	-	TRBV19	TRBJ1-3	TGTGCCAGTAGTATAGGACAGACTGGAAACACCATATATTTT	CASSIGQTGNTIYF
-	-	TRBV6-4	TRBJ1-6	TGTGCCAGCGGGGACCGGTCGTTTAATTCACCCCTCCACTTT	CASGDRSFNSPLHF
-	-	TRBV7-8	TRBJ1-6	TGTGCCAGCAGCCCAGAGATAAGCTCCTATAATTCACCCCTCCACTTT	CASSPEISSYNSPLHF
-	-	TRBV6-5	TRBJ2-1	TGTGCCAGCAGTATTATGCAGGGGTCCTACAATGAGCAGTTCTTC	CASSIMQGSYNEQFF
TRBD1	-	TRBV2	TRBJ2-2	TGTGCCAGCAGTGTCCTGAGGGCAGGGGGTAGCGCGAACACCGGGGAGCTGTTTTTT	CASSVLRAGGSANTGELFF
TRBD2	-	TRBV7-2	TRBJ2-2	TGTGCCAGCAGCTTAGTCGGGGGGTTGAATCCCGGGGAGCTGTTTTTT	CASSLVGGLNPGELFF
-	-	TRBV19	TRBJ2-7	TGTGCCAGTAGCCCGGACGTCACCTACGAGCAGTACTTC	CASSPDVTYEQYF
-	-	TRBV27	TRBJ2-7	TGTGCCAGCAGTTTCGGCAGGGACTTTAATTACGAGCAGTACTTC	CASSFGRDFNYEQYF
-	once	TRBV5-1	TRBJ2-2	TGCGCCAGCTCCTCACGCTGGAACCCCGCGAACACCGGGGAGCTGTTTTTT	CASSSRWNPANTGELFF
-	-	TRBV7-2	TRBJ1-4	TGTGCCAGCAGCTTAACCCCAGGGACTAATGAAAAACTGTTTTTT	CASSLTPGTNEKLFF
TRBD1	-	TRBV7-2	TRBJ2-2	TGTGCCAGCAGCCTAAGGACAGGGGGTTTGACCGGGGAGCTGTTTTTT	CASSLRTGGLTGELFF
TRBD1	-	TRBV2	TRBJ2-2	TGTGCCAGCATGGGACAGATGAACACCGGGGAGCTGTTTTTT	CASMGQMNTGELFF
TRBD2	-	TRBV7-2	TRBJ2-7	TGTGCCAGCAGCGCTGGGACTAGCGGGGGCGTTGAGCAGTACTTC	CASSAGTSGGVEQYF
-	-	TRBV19	TRBJ1-1	TGTGCCAGTAGTGACGGGCATTTCCCAGAGAAAGAAGCTTTCTTT	CASSDGHFPEKEAFF
TRBD1	once	TRBV5-1	TRBJ2-3	TGCGCCAGCAGCTTGGCAGCAGGGGGCATAGATACGCAGTATTTT	CASSLAAGGIDTQYF
TRBD1	-	TRBV29-1	TRBJ2-5	TGCAGCGTTGAAATTTCAGAGGGGGCGAAGACCCAGTACTTC	CSVEISEGAKTQYF
TRBD1	few	TRBV5-1	TRBJ2-1	TGCGCCAGCAGCTTGGTCGGGACAGGGGATCGATGGTATGAGCAGTTCTTC	CASSLVGTGDRWYEQFF
TRBD1	-	TRBV15	TRBJ1-2	TGTGCCACCAGCAGGGATTGGACAGGGGTCGGCGATGGCTACACCTTC	CATSRDWTGVGDGYTF
-	-	TRBV14	TRBJ2-1	TGTGCCAGCAGCCAGGGAGTAAAGAATGAGCAGTTCTTC	CASSQGVKNEQFF
-	-	TRBV18	TRBJ1-2	TGTGCCAGCTCACCGGGAGCAGAGGCGGGTTCCGGTGGCTACACCTTC	CASSPGAEAGSGGYTF
-	-	TRBV6-5	TRBJ2-4	TGTGCCAGCAGTTACTCGACAATGAGGACTCAGTACTTC	CASSYSTMRTQYF
TRBD1	-	TRBV18	TRBJ2-7	TGTGCCAGCTCACCAGGGACAGGGGACTTCTACGAGCAGTACTTC	CASSPGTGDFYEQYF
-	few	TRBV6-4	TRBJ1-6	TGTGCCAGCAGAGAAAGGTCACCCCTCCACTTT	CASRERSPLHF
TRBD1	-	TRBV28	TRBJ1-4	TGTGCCAGCAGTCCCCGTCTCCGCGACAGGGGCCGATTGGGGGGACTGTTTTTT	CASSPRLRDRGRLGGLFF
TRBD1	once	TRBV3-1/TRBV3-2	TRBJ1-4	TGTGCCAGCAGCCTTGGAGGCCAGGGGGCATTCCTCCGTGAAAAACTGTTTTTT	CASSLGGQGAFLREKLFF
-	-	TRBV30	TRBJ1-1	TGTGCCTGGACACGGGAATACACTGAAGCTTTCTTT	CAWTREYTEAFF
TRBD1	-	TRBV19	TRBJ1-5	TGTGCCAGTATGGGGGACAGGCTCGATAGCAATCAGCCCCAGCATTTT	CASMGDRLDSNQPQHF
-	-	TRBV6-1	TRBJ2-1	TGTGCCAGCAGTGAAACGGGGACCGAATACAATGAGCAGTTCTTC	CASSETGTEYNEQFF
-	-	TRBV2	TRBJ1-1	TGTGCCAGCAGTGGGACTCGGGACACTGAAGCTTTCTTT	CASSGTRDTEAFF
-	-	TRBV7-2	TRBJ1-5	TGTGCCAGCAGCCGCGACGCAGGGTTGAATCAGCCCCAGCATTTT	CASSRDAGLNQPQHF
-	-	TRBV18	TRBJ2-3	TGTGCCAGCTCAGTCTCTGGACTGACCATCACAGATACGCAGTATTTT	CASSVSGLTITDTQYF
-	-	TRBV19	TRBJ2-1	TGTGCCAGTAGTATCATTTTACGGGGCGGCTCCTACAATGAGCAGTTCTTC	CASSIILRGGSYNEQFF
-	-	TRBV6-2/TRBV6-3	TRBJ2-2	TGTGCCAGCAGTTACGGGGGATACACCGGGGAGCTGTTTTTT	CASSYGGYTGELFF
TRBD2	-	TRBV4-2	TRBJ2-7	TGTGCCAGCAGCGAACAAGCCCGACTAGCGGGAGTATCCGAGCAGTACTTC	CASSEQARLAGVSEQYF
TRBD1	-	TRBV12-5	TRBJ2-3	TGTGCTAGTGGTTCCGCCTACAGGGGTCCCCCCACAGATACGCAGTATTTT	CASGSAYRGPPTDTQYF
-	-	TRBV24-1	TRBJ1-2	TGTGCCACCAGTGATTCCTCCAGCTCGATCTATGGCTACACCTTC	CATSDSSSSIYGYTF
-	-	TRBV28	TRBJ1-1	TGTGCCACCCAGATGGGAACTATTCTAGGAGGAGCTTTCTTT	CATQMGTILGGAFF
TRBD1	-	TRBV6-5	TRBJ1-2	TGTGCCAGCAGCCGGGACAGCAACTATGGCTACACCTTC	CASSRDSNYGYTF
-	-	TRBV18	TRBJ2-1	TGTGCCAGCTCGACAAGGGAAGGACGGCAGTTCTTC	CASSTREGRQFF
-	once	TRBV5-1	TRBJ1-3	TGCGCCAGCAGCGTCGAGGGAAACACCATATATTTT	CASSVEGNTIYF
-	once	TRBV27	TRBJ2-7	TGTGCCAGCAGGGCGAATCGGGGGCTCAACGAGCAGTACTTC	CASRANRGLNEQYF
-	once	TRBV29-1	TRBJ2-7	TGCAGCGTTGAAACTCATTACGAGCAGTACTTC	CSVETHYEQYF
-	few	TRBV19	TRBJ1-5	TGTGCCAGTAGTCCCAAAAAGACAGTTCAAAATCAGCCCCAGCATTTT	CASSPKKTVQNQPQHF
-	-	TRBV7-6	TRBJ1-6	TGTGCCAGCAGCCCAGTGGAGGGGTACAATTCACCCCTCCACTTT	CASSPVEGYNSPLHF
-	-	TRBV19	TRBJ1-3	TGTGCCAGTAGTACCCTCCCGGTAACGGAGAGAAACACCATATATTTT	CASSTLPVTERNTIYF
-	few	TRBV3-1/TRBV3-2	TRBJ1-3	TGTGCCAGCAGCCAAGATGGTTGGGTTAGACAGTCTATACCCTACTCTGGAAACACCATATATTTT	CASSQDGWVRQSIPYSGNTIYF
-	-	TRBV19	TRBJ2-6	TGTGCCAGTAGTTCTAGCTCTGGGGCCAACGTCCTGACTTTC	CASSSSSGANVLTF
TRBD1	-	TRBV19	TRBJ2-7	TGTGCCAGTAGAAGGACAGGGTCGGACGAGCAGTACTTC	CASRRTGSDEQYF